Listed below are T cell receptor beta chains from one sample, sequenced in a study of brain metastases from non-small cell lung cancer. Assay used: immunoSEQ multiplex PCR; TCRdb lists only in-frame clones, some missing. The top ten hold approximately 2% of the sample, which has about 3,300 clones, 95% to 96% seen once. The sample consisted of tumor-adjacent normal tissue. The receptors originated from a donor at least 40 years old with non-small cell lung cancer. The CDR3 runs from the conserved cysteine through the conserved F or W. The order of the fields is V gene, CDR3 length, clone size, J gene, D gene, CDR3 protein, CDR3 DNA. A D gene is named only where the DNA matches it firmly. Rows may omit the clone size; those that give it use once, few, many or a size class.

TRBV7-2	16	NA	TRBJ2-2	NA	CVSSPARGKGAGELFF	TGTGTCAGCAGCCCCGCCCGGGGGAAAGGCGCCGGGGAGCTGTTTTTT
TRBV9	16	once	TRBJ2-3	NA	CASSDTRAASTDTQYF	TGTGCCAGCAGCGACACCCGGGCCGCTAGCACAGATACGCAGTATTTT
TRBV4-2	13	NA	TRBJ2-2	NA	CASSPLEPGELFF	TGTGCCAGCAGCCCTCTAGAACCCGGGGAGCTGTTTTTT
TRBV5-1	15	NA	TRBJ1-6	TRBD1	CASSLKQGNNSPLHF	TGCGCCAGCAGCTTGAAACAGGGGAATAATTCACCCCTCCACTTT
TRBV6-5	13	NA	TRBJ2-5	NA	CASRGEGKETQYF	TGTGCCAGCAGGGGCGAGGGAAAAGAGACCCAGTACTTC
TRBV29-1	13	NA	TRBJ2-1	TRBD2	CSVGVLAGNEQFF	TGCAGCGTTGGAGTACTAGCGGGCAATGAGCAGTTCTTC
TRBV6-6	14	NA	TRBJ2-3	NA	CASGGTPDTDTQYF	TGTGCCAGCGGGGGAACTCCCGACACAGATACGCAGTATTTT
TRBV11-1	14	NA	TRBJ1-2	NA	CASSLVGPNYGYTF	TGTGCCAGCAGCTTAGTAGGACCAAACTATGGCTACACCTTC
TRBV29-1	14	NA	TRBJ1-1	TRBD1	CSAVRQGPDTEAFF	TGCAGTGCTGTCCGACAGGGGCCGGACACTGAAGCTTTCTTT
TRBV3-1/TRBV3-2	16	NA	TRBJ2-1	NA	CASSLRGASSYNEQFF	TGTGCCAGCAGCCTCCGGGGGGCCAGTTCTTATAATGAGCAGTTCTTC
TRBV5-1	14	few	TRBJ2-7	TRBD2	CASSPGGQTYEQYF	TGCGCCAGCAGCCCGGGAGGGCAAACCTACGAGCAGTACTTC
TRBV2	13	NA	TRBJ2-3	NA	CASNSNGKFREYF	TGTGCCAGCAATTCGAACGGAAAGTTTCGGGAGTATTTT
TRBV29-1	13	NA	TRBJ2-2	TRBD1	CSADRGDTGELFF	TGCAGCGCCGACAGGGGAGACACCGGGGAGCTGTTTTTT
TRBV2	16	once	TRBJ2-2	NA	CASSEDGHTNTGKLFF	TGTGCCAGCAGTGAAGACGGACACACGAACACCGGGAAGCTGTTTTTT
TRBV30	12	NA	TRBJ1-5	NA	CAWSVTGRPQHF	TGTGCCTGGAGTGTGACCGGACGGCCCCAGCATTTT
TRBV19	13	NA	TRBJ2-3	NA	CAIGTPRTDTQYF	TGTGCCATAGGGACTCCTCGCACAGATACGCAGTATTTT
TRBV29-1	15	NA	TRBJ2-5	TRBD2	CSVAGTSGDQETQYF	TGCAGCGTTGCTGGGACTAGCGGAGACCAAGAGACCCAGTACTTC
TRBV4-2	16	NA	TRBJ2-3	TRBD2	CASSQAGTSGRDTQYF	TGTGCCAGCAGCCAAGCCGGGACTAGCGGGAGAGATACGCAGTATTTT
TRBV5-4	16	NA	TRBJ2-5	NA	CASSPVSRQDQETQYF	TGTGCCAGCAGCCCAGTCTCTCGGCAAGACCAAGAGACCCAGTACTTC
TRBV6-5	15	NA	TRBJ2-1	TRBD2	CASSPAGGPGNEQFF	TGTGCCAGCAGTCCCGCGGGGGGGCCGGGCAATGAGCAGTTCTTC
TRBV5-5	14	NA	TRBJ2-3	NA	CASSLDRSTDTQYF	TGTGCCAGCAGCTTGGACCGAAGCACAGATACGCAGTATTTT
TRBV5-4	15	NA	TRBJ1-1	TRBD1	CASSTWDRGSTEAFF	TGTGCCAGCAGCACCTGGGACAGAGGGAGCACTGAAGCTTTCTTT
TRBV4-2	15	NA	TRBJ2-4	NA	CASSLFFTITNIQYF	TGTGCCAGCAGCCTTTTCTTTACTATTACAAACATTCAGTACTTC
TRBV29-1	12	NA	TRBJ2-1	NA	CSAHQPEYEQFF	TGCAGCGCCCACCAACCGGAATATGAACAGTTCTTC
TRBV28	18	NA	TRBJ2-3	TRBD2	CASSTGTSSPPSTDTQYF	TGTGCCAGCAGTACCGGGACTAGCAGCCCTCCTAGCACAGATACGCAGTATTTT
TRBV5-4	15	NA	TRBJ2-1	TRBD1	CASSLNRGRYNEQFF	TGTGCCAGCAGCTTGAACAGGGGCCGCTACAATGAGCAGTTCTTC